The clone carrying this T cell receptor beta chain came up a few times. The source of the sample is a study of blood T cells in healthy people across ages. With a J-beta primer mix and a sample-barcoded 5' primer, a second PCR ran about 7 to 12 cycles. A single record per CDR3 protein comes from TCRdb applying MiXCR to the 5' RACE reads. The profile covers around 800,000 distinct CDR3 sequences, with more than 25% appearing a single time and about 3% taken by the ten largest. V was trimmed by 3 bases and J by 5 bases, leaving 11 bases between them. CDR3 length: 13 amino acids. CDR1 KGHSH and CDR2 LQKENI come from the germline V gene. These same data were also listed under a study on T cells of mothers and their children.

Sequences were obtained from blood. The chain joins TRBV18 to TRBJ2-7; D is undetermined. This receptor was identified in a boy aged 5-17 years in good health. The CDR3 protein is CASSPNSGNEQYF. The CDR3 nucleotides are TGTGCCAGCTCACCTAACTCTGGGAACGAGCAGTACTTC.